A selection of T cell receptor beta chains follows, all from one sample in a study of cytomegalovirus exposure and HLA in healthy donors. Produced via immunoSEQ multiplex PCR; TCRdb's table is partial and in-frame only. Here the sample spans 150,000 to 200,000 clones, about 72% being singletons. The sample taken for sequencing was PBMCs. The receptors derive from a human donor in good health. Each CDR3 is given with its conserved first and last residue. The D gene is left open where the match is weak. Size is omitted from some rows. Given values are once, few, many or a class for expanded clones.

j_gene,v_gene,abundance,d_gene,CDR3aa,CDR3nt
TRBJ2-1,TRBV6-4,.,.,CASRSGTSRNEQFF,TGTGCCAGCAGATCCGGGACATCTCGGAATGAGCAGTTCTTC
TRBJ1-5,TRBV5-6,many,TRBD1,CASSLMFGTGYSNQPQHF,TGTGCCAGCAGCTTGATGTTCGGGACAGGGTATAGCAATCAGCCCCAGCATTTT
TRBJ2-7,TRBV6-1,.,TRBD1,CASSDTGDSLLWEQYF,TGTGCCAGCAGTGACACCGGGGACAGTCTCCTTTGGGAGCAGTACTTC
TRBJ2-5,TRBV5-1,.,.,CASSSEPGEETQYF,TGCGCCAGCAGCTCCGAACCAGGGGAAGAGACCCAGTACTTC
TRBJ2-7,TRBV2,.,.,CASSDGNEQYF,TGTGCCAGCAGTGACGGGAACGAGCAGTACTTC
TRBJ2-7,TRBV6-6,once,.,CASSLTGFMSYEQYF,TGTGCCAGCAGCCTAACAGGGTTTATGTCCTACGAGCAGTACTTC
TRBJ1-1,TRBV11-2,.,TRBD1,CASSRAGTGTTEAFF,TGTGCCAGCAGCCGGGCCGGGACAGGGACGACTGAAGCTTTCTTT
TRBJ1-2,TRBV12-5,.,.,CASGLIGGHGGYTF,TGTGCTAGTGGTTTGATCGGGGGGCACGGCGGCTACACCTTC
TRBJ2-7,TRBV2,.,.,CASNIQSYEQYF,TGTGCCAGCAACATACAGAGCTACGAGCAGTACTTC
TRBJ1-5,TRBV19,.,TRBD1,CASSIGGQGRNQPQHF,TGTGCCAGTAGTATCGGGGGACAGGGGCGCAATCAGCCCCAGCATTTT
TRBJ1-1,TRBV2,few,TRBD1,CASSQGQLNTEAFF,TGTGCCAGCAGCCAGGGACAGCTGAACACTGAAGCTTTCTTT
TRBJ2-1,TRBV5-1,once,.,CASSSGSPNNEQFF,TGCGCCAGCAGCTCAGGATCTCCGAACAATGAGCAGTTCTTC
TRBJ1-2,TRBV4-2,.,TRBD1,CASSQDNRGTGYTF,TGTGCCAGCAGCCAAGATAACAGGGGGACGGGCTACACCTTC
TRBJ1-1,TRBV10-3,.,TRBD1,CAIRQGNTEAFF,TGTGCCATTAGACAGGGGAACACTGAAGCTTTCTTT
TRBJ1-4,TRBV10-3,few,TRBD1,CAISESDRGANEKLFF,TGTGCCATCAGTGAATCCGACAGGGGAGCTAATGAAAAACTGTTTTTT
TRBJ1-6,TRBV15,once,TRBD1,CATSRAGQGNSPLHF,TGTGCCACCAGCAGAGCGGGACAGGGTAATTCACCCCTCCACTTT
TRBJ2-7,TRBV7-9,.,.,CSSSLSSGDHEQYF,TGTTCCAGCAGCTTAAGTTCCGGGGATCACGAGCAGTACTTC
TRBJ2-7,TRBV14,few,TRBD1,CASSQLRPGTGNEQYF,TGTGCCAGCAGCCAATTGCGTCCCGGGACAGGGAACGAGCAGTACTTC
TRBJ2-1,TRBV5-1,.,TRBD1,CASSPTGQGTYNEQFF,TGCGCCAGCAGCCCCACGGGACAGGGTACCTACAATGAGCAGTTCTTC
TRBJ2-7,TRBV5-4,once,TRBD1,CASSYDRGYEQYF,TGTGCCAGCAGTTATGACAGGGGGTACGAGCAGTACTTC
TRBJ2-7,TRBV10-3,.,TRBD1,CAISEGWARGQGNEQYF,TGTGCCATCAGTGAGGGTTGGGCTCGGGGACAGGGAAACGAGCAGTACTTC
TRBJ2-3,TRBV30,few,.,CAWSVDSHTDTQYF,TGTGCCTGGAGTGTGGACAGCCACACAGATACGCAGTATTTT
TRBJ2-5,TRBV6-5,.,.,CASSPPLNQETQYF,TGTGCCAGCAGTCCGCCTCTAAACCAAGAGACCCAGTACTTC
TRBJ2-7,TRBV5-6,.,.,CASSLGAGISSYEQYF,TGTGCCAGCAGCTTGGGGGCGGGGATTAGCTCCTACGAGCAGTACTTC
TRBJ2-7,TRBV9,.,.,CASSVDYGSSYEQYF,TGTGCCAGCAGCGTAGACTACGGAAGCTCCTACGAGCAGTACTTC
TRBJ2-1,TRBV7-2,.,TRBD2,CASSLVAGGLNEQFF,TGTGCCAGCAGCTTAGTAGCGGGGGGGCTTAATGAGCAGTTCTTC